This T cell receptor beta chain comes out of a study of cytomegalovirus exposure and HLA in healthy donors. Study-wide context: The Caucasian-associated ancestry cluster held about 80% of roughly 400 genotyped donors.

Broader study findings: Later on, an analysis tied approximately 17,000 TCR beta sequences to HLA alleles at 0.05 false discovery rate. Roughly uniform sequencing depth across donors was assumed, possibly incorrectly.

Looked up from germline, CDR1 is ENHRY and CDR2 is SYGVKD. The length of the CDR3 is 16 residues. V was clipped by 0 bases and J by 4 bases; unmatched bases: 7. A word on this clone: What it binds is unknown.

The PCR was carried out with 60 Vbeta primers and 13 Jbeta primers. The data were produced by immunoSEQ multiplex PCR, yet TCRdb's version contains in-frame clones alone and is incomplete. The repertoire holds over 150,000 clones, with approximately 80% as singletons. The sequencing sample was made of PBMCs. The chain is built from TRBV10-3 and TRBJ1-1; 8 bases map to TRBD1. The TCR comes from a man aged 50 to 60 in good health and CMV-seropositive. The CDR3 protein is CAISESTGAGFTEAFF. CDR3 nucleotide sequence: TGTGCCATCAGTGAGTCGACAGGGGCAGGGTTCACTGAAGCTTTCTTT.